This entry lists 32 T cell receptor beta chains sequenced from one sample in a study of blood T cell repertoires in COVID-19. The protocol was immunoSEQ multiplex PCR, while the TCRdb copy is restricted to in-frame clones and leaves out a portion. The sample shows 350,000 to 400,000 clones, approximately 91% of them seen only once. The material sequenced was PBMCs or T cells enriched from blood (not recorded which). All receptors come from a woman aged 40 to 50 who had been exposed to COVID-19.

The CDR3 is CASSPLIYSPGELEKLFF. CDR3 nucleotides: TGTGCCAGCAGCCCCCTTATCTACTCCCCGGGGGAACTGGAAAAACTGTTTTTT. V usage is TRBV13 and J usage is TRBJ1-4; a possible D gene is TRBD1 (5 bases). Germline loops: CDR1 PRHDT, CDR2 FYEKMQ (reference sequence). The CDR3 has 18 amino acids. V lost 5 bases and J 8 bases, leaving 27 bases between the germline ends.

This chain uses TRBV9 with TRBJ2-2, with 8 positions matching TRBD1. V was pared by 3 bases and J by 4 bases, with 2 bases of the junction left unmatched. The V gene's germline CDR1 is SGDLS and CDR2 YYNGEE. This CDR3 spans 14 amino acids. CDR3 nucleotide sequence: TGTGCCAGCAGCGGACAGGGGATCACCGGGGAGCTGTTTTTT. Residues: CASSGQGITGELFF. Supplemented by reference TRBV9 and TRBJ2-2, the full variable domain reads DSGVTQTPKHLITATGQRVTLRCSPRSGDLSVYWYQQSLDQGLQFLIQYYNGEERAKGNILERFSAQQFPDLHSELNLSSLELGDSALYFCASSGQGITGELFFGEGSRLTVL.

J is TRBJ2-1 and V is TRBV9; 9 nucleotides agree with TRBD2. Trimming removed 3 bases from V and 1 base from J; junction bases left unmatched: 5. The CDR3 extends over 16 amino acids. Germline V CDR1 and CDR2: SGDLS, YYNGEE. The CDR3 sequence is CASSATSGLSYNEQFF. The CDR3 DNA reads TGTGCCAGCAGCGCCACTAGCGGGCTTTCCTACAATGAGCAGTTCTTC.

V is TRBV30 and J is TRBJ2-2; D remains unclear. This CDR3 region has 14 residues. Germline CDR1 GTSNPN, CDR2 SVGIG (reference sequence). The V end was cut by 4 bases, the J end by 4 bases, with 13 bases between. CDR3 nucleotide sequence: TGTGCCTGGAAGGAAGTGGCGGTCACCGGGGAGCTGTTTTTT. It yields the protein CAWKEVAVTGELFF.

This clone has just one count. The chain is built from TRBV11-3 and TRBJ2-3; 7 bases agree with TRBD2. The CDR3 runs to 16 residues. Germline lookup yields CDR1 SGHNT and CDR2 YENEEA. V dropped 1 base and J dropped 2; count of bases not matched to a gene: 6. The CDR3 reads CASSLGRDYYTDTQYF. For the CDR3, the DNA is TGTGCCAGCAGCTTAGGTCGGGACTACTACACAGATACGCAGTATTTT.

This chain uses TRBV28 with TRBJ1-6; 7 nucleotides align to TRBD1. Germline-derived CDR1 and CDR2 are MDHEN and SYDVKM. This CDR3 contains 15 residues. With V trimmed by 6 bases and J by 5 bases, 7 bases remained unmatched. CDR3 coding DNA: TGTGCCAGCAGGGACATGACAGGGAATAATTCACCCCTCCACTTT. Translated, it gives CASRDMTGNNSPLHF.

V is TRBV19 and J is TRBJ1-2, with 7 positions matching TRBD1. The V gene's germline CDR1 is LNHDA and CDR2 SQIVND (reference sequence). The J segment lost 0 bases and the V segment lost 4 bases, leaving 8 bases of the junction unmatched. This CDR3 is 16 amino acids long. CDR3 in amino acids: CASSRGTATSNYGYTF. The CDR3 region has the DNA TGTGCCAGTAGTAGAGGGACAGCTACCTCTAACTATGGCTACACCTTC.

The V and J genes are TRBV9 and TRBJ2-1; D might be TRBD1 (6 bases). Trimming shortened V by 4 bases and J by 7 bases, and 15 bases separated the two germline ends. Germline V lookup: CDR1 SGDLS, CDR2 YYNGEE. This CDR3 region has 14 residues. The CDR3 DNA reads TGTGCCAGCAGCCGAGGCAACAGGGAAAATGAGCAGTTCTTC. Translation gives CASSRGNRENEQFF.

This clone appeared a single time. CDR3 sequence reads: CASSLVVNEQFF. The CDR3 region has the DNA TGTGCCAGCAGTTTAGTAGTCAATGAGCAGTTCTTC. The chain uses TRBV12-3 or TRBV12-4 and TRBJ2-1; the D is unclear. V was cut by 1 base and J by 6 bases, with 4 bases left in between. The CDR3 is made up of 12 amino acids.

V usage is TRBV18 and J usage is TRBJ2-7; 7 nucleotides match TRBD1. V dropped 4 bases and J dropped 3; count of bases not matched to a gene: 6. Germline-derived CDR1 and CDR2 are KGHSH and LQKENI. There are 14 residues in the CDR3. The CDR3 DNA sequence: TGTGCCAGCTCACAACAGGGGAGAAACTACGAGCAGTACTTC. Amino acids: CASSQQGRNYEQYF. The full variable domain, completed using reference TRBV18 and TRBJ2-7, is NAGVMQNPRHLVRRRGQEARLRCSPMKGHSHVYWYRQLPEEGLKFMVYLQKENIIDESGMPKERFSAEFPKEGPSILRIQQVVRGDSAAYFCASSQQGRNYEQYFGPGTRLTVT.

The chain employs TRBV7-9 and TRBJ1-2, with TRBD1 as a possible D gene (5 bases). Germline V gene data show CDR1 as SEHNR and CDR2 as FQNEAQ (reference sequence). This CDR3 is 14 amino acids long. Trimming pared 5 bases from V and 8 bases from J, leaving 18 bases between. For the CDR3, the DNA is TGTGCCAGCAGCGATTCGTCGGGGGTCTACGGCTACACCTTC. Protein product: CASSDSSGVYGYTF.

The chain has TRBV13 and TRBJ2-1; D is uncertain. The germline V gene encodes CDR1 PRHDT and CDR2 FYEKMQ (reference sequence). Trimming shortened V by 5 bases and J by 0 bases, and 11 bases separated the two germline ends. CDR3 length: 15 amino acids. This CDR3 is CASSVSASSYNEQFF. CDR3 nucleotide sequence: TGTGCCAGCAGCGTGAGTGCGAGCTCCTACAATGAGCAGTTCTTC.

The V gene is TRBV30, the J gene TRBJ1-1, with 7 bases aligning to TRBD1. The V and J ends lost 1 base and 1 base, in that order; junction bases with no gene match: 9. The germline gives CDR1 GTSNPN, CDR2 SVGIG (reference sequence). The CDR3 runs 16 residues. The CDR3 nucleotides read TGTGCCTGGAGTGAAACGACAGGGTGGACGAACACTGAAGCTTTCTTT. It codes for CAWSETTGWTNTEAFF.

V is TRBV2 and J is TRBJ1-2, with 7 nucleotides matching TRBD1. V gave up 6 bases and J gave up 7 bases; unmatched junction bases: 8. The CDR3 loop spans 13 amino acids. CDR1 is SNHLY, CDR2 FYNNEI, per germline. CDR3 nucleotides: TGTGCCAGCAGCATTACAGGGGTTGGTGGCTACACCTTC. Amino acid sequence: CASSITGVGGYTF.

Here the CDR3 DNA reads TGTGCCACCAGTGACCCCCCCGGCACAGGGGGCTACGAGCAGTACTTC. This encodes CATSDPPGTGGYEQYF. V usage is TRBV24-1 and J usage is TRBJ2-7; 8 bases map to TRBD1. CDR3 length: 16 amino acids. The V gene end was trimmed by 4 bases and the J gene end by 3 bases; junction bases not matched to a gene: 10. The germline CDR1 and CDR2 sequences are KGHDR and SFDVKD.

J is TRBJ1-6 and V is TRBV3-1 (or the pseudogene TRBV3-2); 7 nucleotides align to TRBD1. The trim removed 6 bases at V and 15 bases at J, leaving 5 bases unmatched. Germline CDR1 is LGHDT and CDR2 is YNNKEL (reference sequence). The length of the CDR3 is 11 residues. The CDR3 loop reads CASSRTGVLHF. DNA of the CDR3: TGTGCCAGCAGTCGAACAGGGGTCCTCCACTTT.

The chain uses TRBV6-4 and TRBJ2-3; 13 bases are a match to TRBD2. After removal of 5 bases from V and 7 bases from J, the junction contained 9 bases not matched to a gene. This CDR3 has 16 amino acids. Looked up from germline, CDR1 is MRHNA and CDR2 is SNTAGT. CDR3 sequence: CASSQLAGGPMNTQYF. The CDR3, as DNA: TGTGCCAGCAGTCAACTAGCGGGGGGGCCGATGAATACGCAGTATTTT.

The rearrangement uses TRBV20-1 and TRBJ2-5; D ambiguous. This CDR3 has 11 amino acids. The V gene lost 5 bases and the J gene lost 1 base, with 5 bases spanning the gap. Germline loops: CDR1 DFQATT, CDR2 SNEGSKA (reference sequence). CDR3 amino acids: CSAPLQETQYF. In DNA, the CDR3 is TGCAGTGCTCCACTCCAAGAGACCCAGTACTTC.

This chain links TRBV29-1 with TRBJ1-4, with D uncertain. The V end lost 4 bases, the J end lost 3 bases, and 6 bases lay between the germline ends. Germline V lookup: CDR1 SQVTM, CDR2 ANQGSEA. The CDR3 sequence is 12 residues long. In DNA, the CDR3 is TGCAGCGTTGTGAGCCCTAATGAAAAACTGTTTTTT. As protein: CSVVSPNEKLFF.

V usage is TRBV18 and J usage is TRBJ1-6; no definite D call. The V gene lost 2 bases and the J gene lost 4 bases, with 15 bases spanning the gap. The germline V gene encodes CDR1 KGHSH and CDR2 LQKENI. The CDR3 is made up of 17 amino acids. DNA for the CDR3: TGTGCCAGCTCACCAGTAGGAGAGTCCCTATATAATTCACCCCTCCACTTT. Amino acid sequence: CASSPVGESLYNSPLHF.

The chain uses TRBV30 and TRBJ2-1; 12 bases are shared with TRBD1. J gave up 9 bases and V 5 bases, and 2 bases lay outside the gene matches. Germline lookup yields CDR1 GTSNPN and CDR2 SVGIG (reference sequence). The CDR3 is 12 residues long. The CDR3 reads CAWGTGGGEQFF. The CDR3 DNA reads as TGTGCCTGGGGGACAGGGGGCGGTGAGCAGTTCTTC.

CDR3 sequence (DNA): TGTGCCAGCTCTCTCGGGACAGGGGCCGGGAATGAGCAGTTCTTC. It yields the protein CASSLGTGAGNEQFF. The rearrangement links TRBV18 to TRBJ2-1; 10 bases match TRBD1. This CDR3 region has 15 residues. Looked up from germline, CDR1 is KGHSH and CDR2 is LQKENI. V shed 6 bases and J 7 bases; nucleotides not matched to a gene: 9.

The rearrangement uses TRBV10-3 and TRBJ2-5, with D perhaps TRBD1 (6 bases). This CDR3 spans 15 amino acids. The germline gives CDR1 ENHRY, CDR2 SYGVKD. Trimming took off 5 bases at V and 3 bases at J, with 16 bases between the two ends. The CDR3 nucleotides read TGTGCCATCAGTCGTGTAGGGGGTTGGGAAGAGACCCAGTACTTC. This gives the protein CAISRVGGWEETQYF.

V gene TRBV7-9 combines with J gene TRBJ1-1; D possibly corresponds to TRBD1 (6 bases). Germline V lookup: CDR1 SEHNR, CDR2 FQNEAQ (reference sequence). The CDR3 has 11 amino acids. V was pared by 6 bases and J by 9 bases, with 11 bases between. CDR3 in DNA: TGTGCCAGCAGGTTACAGGGCCAAGCTTTCTTT. Protein product: CASRLQGQAFF. Filled out from reference TRBV7-9 and TRBJ1-1, the complete variable domain reads DTGVSQNPRHKITKRGQNVTFRCDPISEHNRLYWYRQTLGQGPEFLTYFQNEAQLEKSRLLSDRFSAERPKGSFSTLEIQRTEQGDSAMYLCASRLQGQAFFGQGTRLTVV.

In this sample, this clone turned up once. This rearrangement joins TRBV28 to TRBJ2-7; D possibly corresponds to TRBD2 (6 bases). The CDR3 spans 16 residues. The V end lost 5 bases, the J end lost 0 bases, and 17 bases lay between the germline ends. Germline-derived CDR1 and CDR2 are MDHEN and SYDVKM. Written as DNA, the CDR3 is TGTGCCAGCAGTCCCCGGGGAGCGGGTAGCTCCTACGAGCAGTACTTC. Translated, it gives CASSPRGAGSSYEQYF.

The chain recombines TRBV5-1 with TRBJ1-2, with 7 bases lining up with TRBD1. The CDR3 consists of 16 residues. J was trimmed by 4 bases and V by 3 bases; bases with no gene match: 12. CDR1 is SGHRS, CDR2 YFSETQ, per germline. The CDR3: CASSSFRQGISYGYTF. The CDR3 DNA reads as TGCGCCAGCAGCTCCTTTAGACAGGGAATTTCCTATGGCTACACCTTC. The variable domain in full, completed from reference TRBV5-1 and TRBJ1-2, reads KAGVTQTPRYLIKTRGQQVTLSCSPISGHRSVSWYQQTPGQGLQFLFEYFSETQRNKGNFPGRFSGRQFSNSRSEMNVSTLELGDSALYLCASSSFRQGISYGYTFGSGTRLTVV.

The rearrangement uses TRBV23-1 and TRBJ1-6; TRBD1 is a possible D gene (5 bases). TRBV23-1 is treated as an ORF (open reading frame) with a function not yet certain. The CDR3 runs 16 residues. V lost 0 bases and J 8 bases, leaving 14 bases between the germline ends. The CDR3 DNA reads TGCGCCAGCAGTCAATCGAGAAGGACATCCGATTCACCCCTCCACTTT. Residues: CASSQSRRTSDSPLHF.

V gene TRBV5-1 combines with J gene TRBJ1-6; D gene ambiguous. Germline CDR1 is SGHRS and CDR2 is YFSETQ. V lost 0 bases, J lost 0 bases, and 10 bases lay in between. This CDR3 spans 17 amino acids. The CDR3 reads CASSLGLGASYNSPLHF. The DNA of the CDR3 is TGCGCCAGCAGCTTGGGCCTCGGAGCCTCCTATAATTCACCCCTCCACTTT.

With regard to this clone: Other DNA sequences in the sample encode the same CDR3. The chain combines TRBV6-5 with TRBJ1-2; D possibly corresponds to TRBD1 (5 bases). CDR1 and CDR2 from the germline V gene are MNHEY and SVGAGI. The CDR3 consists of 13 residues. Trimming shortened V by 5 bases and J by 1 base, and 8 bases separated the two germline ends. CDR3 in DNA: TGTGCCAGCAGTCTGACAGTTAACTATGGCTACACCTTC. Its protein product is CASSLTVNYGYTF.

As regards this clone: At one of its ends the junction is not consistent with the germline gene, which may arise from a read error. This chain joins TRBV9 and TRBJ1-6; D might be TRBD1 (6 bases). Germline loops: CDR1 SGDLS, CDR2 YYNGEE. CDR3 length: 15 amino acids. CDR3 protein: CASSVGNALGATLYF. The CDR3 DNA reads TGTGCCAGCAGCGTCGGGAACGCCCTGGGGGCCACCCTCTACTTT. Complete variable domain (other parts from reference TRBV9 and TRBJ1-6): DSGVTQTPKHLITATGQRVTLRCSPRSGDLSVYWYQQSLDQGLQFLIQYYNGEERAKGNILERFSAQQFPDLHSELNLSSLELGDSALYFCASSVGNALGATLYFGNGTRLTVT.

This sequence joins TRBV5-1 and TRBJ1-1; D is possibly TRBD1 (6 bases). Germline lookup yields CDR1 SGHRS and CDR2 YFSETQ. The V end lost 5 bases, the J end lost 1 base, and 12 bases lay between the germline ends. CDR3 length equals 14 residues. The CDR3 sequence is CASRLGQTNTEAFF. In nucleotides, the CDR3 is TGCGCCAGCAGACTCGGACAGACGAACACTGAAGCTTTCTTT.

CDR3 in amino acids: CASSQAPAGRGNTQYF. CDR3 nucleotide sequence: TGTGCCAGCAGCCAAGCACCAGCGGGGAGGGGAAATACGCAGTATTTT. The V call is TRBV3-1 (or the pseudogene TRBV3-2), the J call TRBJ2-3; 7 positions match TRBD2. Trimming cost V 1 base and J 7 bases; bases outside gene matches: 11. CDR1 LGHDT and CDR2 YNNKEL come from the germline V gene (reference sequence). This CDR3 contains 16 residues.